This record looks at one T cell receptor beta chain sequence and its context. Its antigen remains unknown. Libraries were prepared by immunoSEQ multiplex PCR; TCRdb keeps only in-frame clonotypes and omits some of them. This table has under 35,000 clones, roughly four fifths appearing once. V dropped 3 bases and J dropped 1; count of bases not matched to a gene: 1. The CDR3 is 15 residues long. CDR1 and CDR2 (germline): SQVTM, ANQGSEA. This sample was taken from a study of T cells in narcolepsy. Study in general: Donors had narcolepsy type 1 or type 2, or were healthy controls. Overall study results and limits: Healthy controls reportedly lacked the autoreactive clonotypes serially found in patients' blood.

This TCR derives from a human donor with narcolepsy. The gene calls are TRBV29-1 and TRBJ2-3, with TRBD2 matching 13 bases. Sequences were obtained from CD45RA- memory CD4+ T cells from PBMCs. CDR3 sequence (DNA): TGCAGCGTTGAGGGACTAGCGGGACGCACAGATACGCAGTATTTT. It yields the protein CSVEGLAGRTDTQYF.